A single sample gave rise to the 30 T cell receptor beta chains below, sequenced in a study of OX40 agonist ivuxolimab in advanced cancers. Clones were sequenced by immunoSEQ multiplex PCR, and TCRdb holds only the in-frame ones, with some missing. The sample lists some 40,000 clones; 85% to 95% were seen once. The starting material was CD4+ or CD8+ T cells sorted from blood, obtained in a trial of the OX40 agonist ivuxolimab. All receptors come from an adult with an advanced solid tumor such as melanoma, head and neck, liver or kidney cancer.

V is TRBV20-1 and J is TRBJ1-2, with a possible D match to TRBD1 (5 bases). This CDR3 comprises 11 residues. V dropped 5 bases and J dropped 2 bases, with 6 bases sitting between them. From germline, CDR1 is DFQATT and CDR2 SNEGSKA (reference sequence). For the CDR3, the DNA is TGCAGTGCTGCAGGGAACTATGGCTACACCTTC. This sequence encodes CSAAGNYGYTF.

The chain has TRBV10-3 and TRBJ2-3, with TRBD2 identical over 8 bases. Germline CDR1 is ENHRY and CDR2 is SYGVKD. The V segment lost 5 bases and the J segment 2 bases; nucleotides outside the gene matches: 3. The CDR3 totals 14 residues. CDR3 protein: CAISPLAATDTQYF. CDR3 sequence (DNA): TGTGCCATCAGTCCACTAGCGGCCACAGATACGCAGTATTTT.

The chain couples TRBV14 to TRBJ2-2, with a tentative D call TRBD1 (5 bases). Trimming took off 4 bases at V and 1 base at J, with 7 bases between the two ends. The CDR3 spans 14 residues. Germline assignment: CDR1 SGHDN and CDR2 FVKESK. CDR3 sequence reads: CASSLQGNTGELFF. The CDR3 DNA sequence: TGTGCCAGCAGCCTGCAGGGGAACACCGGGGAGCTGTTTTTT.

V is TRBV9 and J is TRBJ2-3; tentatively, D is TRBD1 (6 bases). CDR3 length: 16 amino acids. The V end was cut by 1 base, the J end by 0 bases, with 12 bases between. Germline CDR1 reads SGDLS; CDR2 reads YYNGEE. The CDR3 is CASSVTSGASTDTQYF. Here the CDR3 DNA reads TGTGCCAGCAGCGTAACATCAGGGGCAAGCACAGATACGCAGTATTTT.

The chain is built from TRBV6-1 and TRBJ2-1; maybe TRBD1 (6 bases). Germline V gene lookup returns CDR1 MNHNS and CDR2 SASEGT. The CDR3 sequence is 13 residues long. Trimming pared 6 bases from V and 6 bases from J, leaving 12 bases between. CDR3 sequence (DNA): TGTGCCAGCAGCAAACTAGGGGGCAATGAGCAGTTCTTC. Translating gives CASSKLGGNEQFF.

The V gene is TRBV19, the J gene TRBJ1-6, with D possibly TRBD1 on 5 matching bases. The length of the CDR3 is 12 residues. The germline CDR1 and CDR2 sequences are LNHDA and SQIVND (reference sequence). Trimming shortened V by 8 bases and J by 7 bases, and 9 bases separated the two germline ends. DNA for the CDR3: TGTGCCAGTTCCTACAGGAATTCACCCCTCCACTTT. Translation: CASSYRNSPLHF.

The gene calls are TRBV20-1 and TRBJ2-7, with D unclear. From germline, CDR1 is DFQATT and CDR2 SNEGSKA (reference sequence). The ends were cut back, 5 bases at V and 4 bases at J, with 9 bases in the middle. CDR3 length equals 11 residues. The CDR3, as DNA: TGCAGTGCTGCGCCTGGGTACGAGCAGTACTTC. Its protein is CSAAPGYEQYF.

The chain recombines TRBV5-1 with TRBJ2-1; D may be TRBD1 (5 bases). The V and J ends lost 0 bases and 6 bases respectively, with 22 bases between them. Germline loops: CDR1 SGHRS, CDR2 YFSETQ. This CDR3 comprises 18 residues. This chain's CDR3 is CASSLAAYRKAVSNEQFF. In nucleotides, the CDR3 is TGCGCCAGCAGCTTGGCAGCGTACAGGAAGGCGGTGTCCAATGAGCAGTTCTTC.

The V call is TRBV6-5, the J call TRBJ2-7; D gene unclear. The CDR3 is made up of 14 amino acids. Per the germline V gene, CDR1 is MNHEY and CDR2 is SVGAGI. V lost 0 bases, J lost 2 bases, and 8 bases lay in between. The CDR3, as DNA: TGTGCCAGCAGTTACTCGACGGAAACCTACGAGCAGTACTTC. Translation gives CASSYSTETYEQYF.

CDR3 in amino acids: CASSPLEVLDNEQFF. The CDR3 nucleotides read TGTGCCAGCAGCCCCCTGGAAGTACTGGACAATGAGCAGTTCTTC. The rearrangement joins TRBV7-8 to TRBJ2-1; D not resolved. This CDR3 region has 15 residues. Germline-derived CDR1 and CDR2 are SGHVS and FQNEAQ. V shed 5 bases and J shed 5 bases, with 16 bases lying between them.

J is TRBJ2-1 and V is TRBV15; no clear D. This CDR3 is 11 amino acids long. The ends were cut back, 4 bases at V and 8 bases at J, with 6 bases in the middle. The germline CDR1 and CDR2 sequences are LNHNV and YYDKDF (reference sequence). The CDR3 DNA reads TGTGCCACCAGCACACGAGATGAGCAGTTCTTC. It codes for CATSTRDEQFF.

The genes are TRBV11-3 and TRBJ2-3, with D perhaps TRBD2 (5 bases). Germline V CDR1 and CDR2: SGHNT, YENEEA. Between the trimmed V and J ends, which lost 6 bases and 0 bases, there was a span of 10 bases. The CDR3 extends over 14 amino acids. CDR3 residues: CASRPGTSTDTQYF. CDR3 in DNA: TGTGCCAGCAGACCGGGAACTAGCACAGATACGCAGTATTTT.

The chain recombines TRBV27 with TRBJ2-3, with D perhaps TRBD1 or TRBD2 (5 bases each). This CDR3 has 15 amino acids. Between the trimmed V and J ends, which lost 6 bases and 1 base, there was a span of 14 bases. Germline V CDR1 and CDR2: MNHEY, SMNVEV (reference sequence). In nucleotides, the CDR3 is TGTGCCAGCAGCCCGGAAGTGGGGGGCACAGATACGCAGTATTTT. Translation gives CASSPEVGGTDTQYF.

This chain uses TRBV19 with TRBJ2-2; TRBD2 matches at 9 bases. The J segment lost 6 bases and the V segment lost 5 bases, leaving 13 bases of the junction unmatched. Germline CDR1 reads LNHDA; CDR2 reads SQIVND (reference sequence). The length of the CDR3 is 17 residues. The CDR3 nucleotides read TGTGCCAGTAGTGTACTAGCGGGCACCAAAGGAGCCGGGGAGCTGTTTTTT. Its translation is CASSVLAGTKGAGELFF.

This chain joins TRBV9 and TRBJ2-3; perhaps TRBD2 as D (5 bases). The CDR3 has 15 residues. Germline CDR1 and CDR2: SGDLS and YYNGEE. Trimming left V 4 bases short and J 6 bases short, with 18 bases between. The CDR3 spells CASSSRGRVVDTQYF. As DNA, the CDR3 is TGTGCCAGCAGCTCTCGAGGGCGAGTGGTGGATACGCAGTATTTT. Drawing the rest from reference TRBV9 and TRBJ2-3, the complete variable domain is DSGVTQTPKHLITATGQRVTLRCSPRSGDLSVYWYQQSLDQGLQFLIQYYNGEERAKGNILERFSAQQFPDLHSELNLSSLELGDSALYFCASSSRGRVVDTQYFGPGTRLTVL.

The chain links TRBV27 to TRBJ1-1, with 9 bases aligning to TRBD1. The CDR3 runs 15 residues. Per the germline V gene, CDR1 is MNHEY and CDR2 is SMNVEV (reference sequence). V lost 8 bases, J lost 3 bases, and 10 bases stayed unmatched. CDR3 residues: CASWDREGGDTEAFF. CDR3 nucleotide sequence: TGTGCCAGCTGGGACAGGGAGGGTGGGGACACTGAAGCTTTCTTT.

The chain carries TRBV27 and TRBJ2-5; D is uncertain. CDR1 is MNHEY and CDR2 is SMNVEV in the germline V gene (reference sequence). Deletions cut 0 bases from V and 5 bases from J, with 10 bases between. The CDR3 spans 14 residues. CDR3 sequence reads: CASSLSLSSETQYF. The CDR3 DNA reads TGTGCCAGCAGTTTATCCCTTAGTAGTGAGACCCAGTACTTC.

CDR3 in amino acids: CAGGTGGADTQYF. CDR3 nucleotides: TGTGCCGGGGGGACAGGGGGGGCAGATACGCAGTATTTT. The V and J genes are TRBV30 and TRBJ2-3, with 11 bases matching TRBD1. This CDR3 comprises 13 residues. Germline lookup yields CDR1 GTSNPN and CDR2 SVGIG (reference sequence). J lost 4 bases, V lost 8 bases, and 5 bases had no gene match. The variable domain in full, with the rest retrieved from reference TRBV30 and TRBJ2-3, is SQTIHQWPATLVQPVGSPLSLECTVEGTSNPNLYWYRQAAGRGLQLLFYSVGIGQISSEVPQNLSASRPQDRQFILSSKKLLLSDSGFYLCAGGTGGADTQYFGPGTRLTVL.

The V gene is TRBV5-4, the J gene TRBJ1-4; the match to TRBD1 covers 8 bases. Germline V gene lookup returns CDR1 SGHNT and CDR2 YYREEE (reference sequence). The CDR3 has 16 amino acids. J was trimmed by 7 bases and V by 3 bases; bases with no gene match: 11. CDR3 sequence reads: CASSSPEGQEGEKLFF. For the CDR3, the DNA is TGTGCCAGCAGCTCACCCGAGGGACAGGAGGGTGAAAAACTGTTTTTT. The full variable domain, its missing parts supplied by reference TRBV5-4 and TRBJ1-4, is ETGVTQSPTHLIKTRGQQVTLRCSSQSGHNTVSWYQQALGQGPQFIFQYYREEENGRGNFPPRFSGLQFPNYSSELNVNALELDDSALYLCASSSPEGQEGEKLFFGSGTQLSVL.

J is TRBJ2-5 and V is TRBV29-1; 11 bases match TRBD2. The CDR3 spans 13 residues. Germline lookup yields CDR1 SQVTM and CDR2 ANQGSEA. The trim removed 6 bases at V and 3 bases at J, leaving 3 bases unmatched. The CDR3 DNA sequence: TGCAGCGTGGGGACTAGCGGAAAAGAGACCCAGTACTTC. This sequence encodes CSVGTSGKETQYF.

This clone was counted only a few times. The chain couples TRBV11-3 to TRBJ2-7, with D maybe TRBD1 (5 bases). The germline gives CDR1 SGHNT, CDR2 YENEEA. The CDR3 length is 11 residues. V lost 6 bases and J lost 5, with 8 bases in between. CDR3 bases: TGTGCCAGCAGAGCAGGGAACGAGCAGTACTTC. Translated: CASRAGNEQYF. The full variable domain, in which reference TRBV11-3 and TRBJ2-7 provide the parts outside the CDR3, is EAGVVQSPRYKIIEKKQPVAFWCNPISGHNTLYWYLQNLGQGPELLIRYENEEAVDDSQLPKDRFSAERLKGVDSTLKIQPAELGDSAVYLCASRAGNEQYFGPGTRLTVT.

The chain carries TRBV27 and TRBJ2-7; D might be TRBD1 (5 bases). CDR1 MNHEY and CDR2 SMNVEV come from the germline V gene (reference sequence). The CDR3 extends over 14 amino acids. V gave up 5 bases and J gave up 1 base, with 12 bases separating them. CDR3 residues: CASSMTEQSYEQYF. Written as DNA, the CDR3 is TGTGCCAGCAGTATGACAGAACAATCCTACGAGCAGTACTTC.

The chain is built from TRBV6-5 and TRBJ2-1, with TRBD2 matching 10 bases. The CDR3 is 16 residues long. V lost 0 bases and J lost 7; bases outside the gene matches: 6. The germline V gene encodes CDR1 MNHEY and CDR2 SVGAGI. The CDR3, as DNA: TGTGCCAGCAGTTACTCGGCTAGCGGGAGTGGGAATGAGCAGTTCTTC. As protein: CASSYSASGSGNEQFF.

The rearrangement links TRBV9 to TRBJ2-7; D is undetermined. The CDR3 is 14 residues long. V dropped 4 bases and J dropped 6 bases, with 17 bases sitting between them. CDR1 is SGDLS, CDR2 YYNGEE, per germline. In DNA form, the CDR3 reads TGTGCCAGCAGCCCCTGGTCGAGTTCGGGCGAGCAGTACTTC. As protein: CASSPWSSSGEQYF.

The V call is TRBV7-8, the J call TRBJ2-7, with 10 bases that match TRBD1. Germline assignment: CDR1 SGHVS and CDR2 FQNEAQ. There are 15 residues in the CDR3. V shed 3 bases, J shed 0 bases, and the junction held 2 bases outside the gene matches. The CDR3 region has the DNA TGTGCCAGCAGCTTGGGACAGGGGAACTCCTACGAGCAGTACTTC. Its protein product is CASSLGQGNSYEQYF.

This rearrangement joins TRBV19 to TRBJ2-1; D is perhaps TRBD1 (5 bases). Per germline, CDR1 LNHDA and CDR2 SQIVND (reference sequence). V gave up 1 base and J gave up 0 bases, with 10 bases separating them. The CDR3 totals 16 residues. CDR3 in DNA: TGTGCCAGTAGTATAGGTGGGGCTAGCTCCTACAATGAGCAGTTCTTC. Translation gives CASSIGGASSYNEQFF.

The chain has TRBV2 and TRBJ1-2, with TRBD1 matching 7 bases. The CDR3 runs 14 residues. V was pared by 9 bases and J by 5 bases, with 12 bases of the junction left unmatched. Germline assignment: CDR1 SNHLY and CDR2 FYNNEI. The CDR3 nucleotides read TGTGCCAGAGCAGGAGCGGGACAGCTGTATGGCTACACCTTC. This encodes CARAGAGQLYGYTF.

This clone was seen more than once but under ten times. V is TRBV29-1 and J is TRBJ2-5; 11 bases are shared with TRBD1. CDR3 length: 15 amino acids. Looked up from germline, CDR1 is SQVTM and CDR2 is ANQGSEA. Unmatched junction bases numbered 13, after V lost 7 bases and J lost 6 bases. The DNA of the CDR3 is TGCAGCGCCTTAGGGGGGGACAGGGGGATGCAGACCCAGTACTTC. This gives the protein CSALGGDRGMQTQYF.

CDR3 loop: CASSIYPGGAYEQYF. DNA for the CDR3: TGTGCCAGCAGCATTTACCCAGGGGGCGCCTACGAGCAGTACTTC. The chain is built from TRBV5-4 and TRBJ2-7, with 8 bases that match TRBD1. V shed 4 bases and J 2 bases; nucleotides not matched to a gene: 8. Germline V lookup: CDR1 SGHNT, CDR2 YYREEE (reference sequence). The CDR3 runs 15 residues.

This chain uses TRBV7-8 with TRBJ2-7, with D maybe TRBD1 (6 bases). V was pared by 1 base and J by 3 bases, with 19 bases between. This CDR3 is 17 amino acids long. Germline CDR1 is SGHVS and CDR2 is FQNEAQ. CDR3 protein: CASSLGTAPLPHYEQYF. The DNA of the CDR3 is TGTGCCAGCAGCTTAGGGACAGCCCCTCTACCACACTACGAGCAGTACTTC.